These 16 T cell receptor beta chains were sequenced from one sample in a study of cytomegalovirus exposure and HLA in healthy donors. PCR used 60 Vbeta primers and 13 Jbeta primers. Some clones are missing from TCRdb's copy, which holds only in-frame ones; the method was immunoSEQ multiplex PCR. The sample lists hundreds of thousands of clones, 70% to 85% occurring once. The sample consisted of PBMCs. These receptors were collected from a male donor in good health and CMV-seronegative.

The J gene is TRBJ2-7, the V gene TRBV7-9, with 10 bases aligning to TRBD2. The CDR3 is 18 amino acids. The trim removed 2 bases at V and 3 bases at J, leaving 13 bases unmatched. Germline loops: CDR1 SEHNR, CDR2 FQNEAQ (reference sequence). CDR3 amino acids: CASSLSGISGRKSYEQYF. The CDR3 DNA follows: TGTGCCAGCAGCTTAAGTGGGATTAGCGGGAGGAAGAGCTACGAGCAGTACTTC.

The gene calls are TRBV5-1 and TRBJ2-4; weak D call: TRBD2 (7 bases). Trimming cost V 4 bases and J 2 bases, with 16 bases left between them. Germline V CDR1 and CDR2: SGHRS, YFSETQ. The CDR3 extends over 16 amino acids. The CDR3 DNA reads as TGCGCCAGCAGCCCGGGGGCGGGAGTTCCCAAAAACATTCAGTACTTC. Translation gives CASSPGAGVPKNIQYF.

This chain links TRBV6-1 with TRBJ2-7; weak D call: TRBD1 (5 bases). V was pared by 3 bases and J by 2 bases, with 11 bases between. The CDR3 covers 14 residues. CDR1 is MNHNS, CDR2 SASEGT, per germline. The CDR3 reads CASSEGDSTYEQYF. The CDR3 coding sequence is TGTGCCAGCAGTGAGGGTGACAGTACCTACGAGCAGTACTTC.

The CDR3 nucleotides are TGTGCCAGTAGTGGTGGGACAGGGGAGAATGAAAAACTGTTTTTT. It encodes CASSGGTGENEKLFF. V and J are TRBV19 and TRBJ1-4, with 10 bases matching TRBD1. The CDR3 consists of 15 residues. The V and J ends lost 5 bases and 5 bases, in that order; junction bases with no gene match: 5. Germline V gives CDR1 LNHDA, CDR2 SQIVND (reference sequence).

V usage is TRBV9 and J usage is TRBJ2-7; D perhaps matches TRBD2 (5 bases). The CDR3 contains 15 residues. V dropped 0 bases and J dropped 4 bases, with 14 bases sitting between them. Germline CDR1 is SGDLS and CDR2 is YYNGEE. The CDR3 region has the DNA TGTGCCAGCAGCGTAGATAGCGCCCGACGTTACGAGCAGTACTTC. Translation gives CASSVDSARRYEQYF.

V usage is TRBV9 and J usage is TRBJ2-6, with D unclear. The CDR3 spans 16 residues. The germline V gene has CDR1 SGDLS and CDR2 YYNGEE. V was clipped by 2 bases and J by 0 bases, with 9 bases between them. The CDR3 loop is CASSVPSFSGANVLTF. The CDR3, as DNA: TGTGCCAGCAGCGTCCCTTCCTTCTCTGGGGCCAACGTCCTGACTTTC.

V usage is TRBV18 and J usage is TRBJ2-1; 9 bases match TRBD2. V shed 4 bases and J 5 bases; nucleotides not matched to a gene: 12. CDR1 and CDR2 from the germline V gene are KGHSH and LQKENI. This CDR3 is built from 17 residues. CDR3 protein: CASSLPLAGGRHNEQFF. As DNA, the CDR3 is TGTGCCAGCTCACTTCCCCTGGCGGGAGGGAGGCACAATGAGCAGTTCTTC.

The chain is built from TRBV2 and TRBJ2-3, with 9 bases lining up with TRBD2. V dropped 4 bases and J dropped 3; count of bases not matched to a gene: 2. The CDR3 contains 14 residues. Germline V CDR1 and CDR2: SNHLY, FYNNEI. The CDR3 region has the DNA TGTGCCAGCAGTGCGGGACTAGCAACAGATACGCAGTATTTT. This codes for CASSAGLATDTQYF.

The chain has TRBV11-3 and TRBJ2-3; TRBD1 matches at 9 bases. V gave up 5 bases and J gave up 7 bases; unmatched junction bases: 7. This CDR3 has 14 amino acids. In germline, CDR1 is SGHNT, CDR2 YENEEA. The CDR3 coding sequence is TGTGCCAGCAGCCCTGACAGGGGGATGAATACGCAGTATTTT. Its translation is CASSPDRGMNTQYF.

Comments on this clone: One end of the junction varies from germline; a read error may be responsible. The chain has TRBV7-9 and TRBJ1-4; 7 bases agree with TRBD1. Germline V gene sequence: CDR1 SEHNR, CDR2 FQNEAQ (reference sequence). CDR3 length: 18 residues. CDR3 residues: CSSSPERQGSATNEKLFF. The CDR3 nucleotides are TGTTCCAGCAGCCCAGAGAGACAGGGCAGCGCAACTAATGAAAAACTGTTTTTT.

The chain recombines TRBV19 with TRBJ1-2, with D possibly being TRBD1 (6 bases). V was clipped by 5 bases and J by 5 bases, with 15 bases between them. The CDR3 runs to 14 residues. In germline, CDR1 is LNHDA, CDR2 SQIVND (reference sequence). The CDR3 region has the DNA TGTGCCAGTAGTCCTTCGGGAGGGGGGTATGGCTACACCTTC. Its translation is CASSPSGGGYGYTF. Supplemented by reference TRBV19 and TRBJ1-2, the full variable domain reads DGGITQSPKYLFRKEGQNVTLSCEQNLNHDAMYWYRQDPGQGLRLIYYSQIVNDFQKGDIAEGYSVSREKKESFPLTVTSAQKNPTAFYLCASSPSGGGYGYTFGSGTRLTVV.

J is TRBJ2-2 and V is TRBV2, with D possibly being TRBD2 (6 bases). The CDR3 contains 14 residues. CDR1 and CDR2 from the germline V gene are SNHLY and FYNNEI. V lost 11 bases and J lost 6, with 19 bases in between. This chain's CDR3 is CAGTGQQVPGELFF. The CDR3 region has the DNA TGTGCCGGGACTGGCCAACAGGTCCCCGGGGAGCTGTTTTTT.

The genes are TRBV19 and TRBJ2-7, with D tentatively TRBD1 (6 bases). Germline V CDR1 and CDR2: LNHDA, SQIVND (reference sequence). This CDR3 region has 13 residues. Trimming pared 4 bases from V and 3 bases from J, leaving 10 bases between. The CDR3 reads CASSTDSNYEQYF. In DNA form, the CDR3 reads TGTGCCAGTAGTACGGACAGCAACTACGAGCAGTACTTC.

This clone appeared many times. The genes are TRBV2 and TRBJ1-1; no reliable D call. There are 14 residues in the CDR3. The V gene's germline CDR1 is SNHLY and CDR2 FYNNEI. V lost 7 bases to trimming and J lost 2 bases, with 14 bases between them. CDR3 residues: CASNQRERNTEAFF. In nucleotides, the CDR3 is TGTGCCAGCAATCAAAGAGAGCGTAACACTGAAGCTTTCTTT. Filled out from reference TRBV2 and TRBJ1-1, the complete variable domain reads EPEVTQTPSHQVTQMGQEVILRCVPISNHLYFYWYRQILGQKVEFLVSFYNNEISEKSEIFDDQFSVERPDGSNFTLKIRSTKLEDSAMYFCASNQRERNTEAFFGQGTRLTVV.

The rearrangement links TRBV7-3 to TRBJ1-2; weak D call: TRBD1 (5 bases). The CDR3 contains 14 residues. CDR1 is SGHTA and CDR2 is FQGTGA in the germline V gene. Trimming cost V 5 bases and J 7 bases, with 17 bases left between them. The CDR3 bases are TGTGCCAGCAGCCTGGACGGTTATAGGGGTGGCTACACCTTC. Its translation is CASSLDGYRGGYTF.

The rearrangement joins TRBV6-1 to TRBJ2-5, with 7 bases fitting TRBD1. The CDR3 loop spans 14 amino acids. The germline V gene encodes CDR1 MNHNS and CDR2 SASEGT. V shed 3 bases, J shed 2 bases, and the junction held 3 bases outside the gene matches. The CDR3 DNA reads TGTGCCAGCAGTGACCAGGGACAGCAAGAGACCCAGTACTTC. Its translation is CASSDQGQQETQYF.